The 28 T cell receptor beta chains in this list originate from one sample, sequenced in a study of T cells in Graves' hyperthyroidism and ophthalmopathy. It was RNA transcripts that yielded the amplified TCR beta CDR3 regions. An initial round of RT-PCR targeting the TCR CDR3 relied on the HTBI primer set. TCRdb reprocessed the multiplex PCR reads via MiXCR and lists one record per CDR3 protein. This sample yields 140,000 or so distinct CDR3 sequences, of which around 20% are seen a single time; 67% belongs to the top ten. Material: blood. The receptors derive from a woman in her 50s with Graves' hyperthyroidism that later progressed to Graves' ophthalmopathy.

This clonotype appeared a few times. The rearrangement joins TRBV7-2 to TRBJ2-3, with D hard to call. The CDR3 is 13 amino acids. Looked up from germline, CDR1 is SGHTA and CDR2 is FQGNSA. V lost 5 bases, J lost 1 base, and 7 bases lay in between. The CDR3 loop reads CASSPPGTDTQYF. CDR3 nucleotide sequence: TGTGCCAGCAGCCCCCCTGGCACAGATACGCAGTATTTT.

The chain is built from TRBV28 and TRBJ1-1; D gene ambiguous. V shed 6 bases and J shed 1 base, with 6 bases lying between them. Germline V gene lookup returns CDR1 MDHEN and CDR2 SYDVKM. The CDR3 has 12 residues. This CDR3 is CASRLQNTEAFF. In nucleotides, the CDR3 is TGTGCCAGCAGACTCCAGAACACTGAAGCTTTCTTT.

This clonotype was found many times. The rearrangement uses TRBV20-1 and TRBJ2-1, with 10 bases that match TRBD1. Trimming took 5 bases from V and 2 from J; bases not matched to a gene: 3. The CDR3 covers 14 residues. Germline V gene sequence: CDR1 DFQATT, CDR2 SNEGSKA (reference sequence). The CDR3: CSAAGTGAYNEQFF. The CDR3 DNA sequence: TGCAGTGCTGCCGGGACAGGGGCCTACAATGAGCAGTTCTTC.

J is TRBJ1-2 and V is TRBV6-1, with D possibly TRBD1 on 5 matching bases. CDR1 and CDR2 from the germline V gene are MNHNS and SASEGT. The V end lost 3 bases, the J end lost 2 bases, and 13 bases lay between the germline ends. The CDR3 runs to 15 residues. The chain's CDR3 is CASSDLLAGNYGYTF. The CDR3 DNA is TGTGCCAGCAGTGACCTCCTCGCAGGGAACTATGGCTACACCTTC.

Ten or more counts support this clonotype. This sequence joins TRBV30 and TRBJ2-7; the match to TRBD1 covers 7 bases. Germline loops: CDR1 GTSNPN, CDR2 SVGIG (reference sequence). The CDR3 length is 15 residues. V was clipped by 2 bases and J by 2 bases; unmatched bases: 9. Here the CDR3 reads CAWSITGTAAYEQYF. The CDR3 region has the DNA TGTGCCTGGAGTATCACCGGGACAGCGGCCTACGAGCAGTACTTC.

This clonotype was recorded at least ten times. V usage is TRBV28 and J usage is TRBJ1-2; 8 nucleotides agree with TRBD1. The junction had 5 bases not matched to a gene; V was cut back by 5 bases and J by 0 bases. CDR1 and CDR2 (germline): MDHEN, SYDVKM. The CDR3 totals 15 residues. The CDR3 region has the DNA TGTGCCAGCAGTCCCGGGACAGGAGCTAACTATGGCTACACCTTC. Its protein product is CASSPGTGANYGYTF.

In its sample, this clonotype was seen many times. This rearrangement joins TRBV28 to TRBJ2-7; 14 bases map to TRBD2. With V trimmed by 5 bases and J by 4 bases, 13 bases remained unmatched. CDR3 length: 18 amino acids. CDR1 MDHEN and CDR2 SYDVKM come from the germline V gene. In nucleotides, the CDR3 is TGTGCCAGCAGTGATAAGACGGGACTAGCGGGAGTGGAATACGAGCAGTACTTC. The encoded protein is CASSDKTGLAGVEYEQYF. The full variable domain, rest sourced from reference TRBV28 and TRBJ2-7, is DVKVTQSSRYLVKRTGEKVFLECVQDMDHENMFWYRQDPGLGLRLIYFSYDVKMKEKGDIPEGYSVSREKKERFSLILESASTNQTSMYLCASSDKTGLAGVEYEQYFGPGTRLTVT.

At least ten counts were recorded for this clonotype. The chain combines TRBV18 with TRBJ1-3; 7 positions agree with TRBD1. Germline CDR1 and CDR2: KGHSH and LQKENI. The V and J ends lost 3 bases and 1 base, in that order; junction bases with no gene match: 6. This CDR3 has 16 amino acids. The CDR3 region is CASSPRDRISGNTIYF. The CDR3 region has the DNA TGTGCCAGCTCACCCCGGGACAGAATATCTGGAAACACCATATATTTT. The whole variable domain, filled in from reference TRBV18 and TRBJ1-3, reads NAGVMQNPRHLVRRRGQEARLRCSPMKGHSHVYWYRQLPEEGLKFMVYLQKENIIDESGMPKERFSAEFPKEGPSILRIQQVVRGDSAAYFCASSPRDRISGNTIYFGEGSWLTVV.

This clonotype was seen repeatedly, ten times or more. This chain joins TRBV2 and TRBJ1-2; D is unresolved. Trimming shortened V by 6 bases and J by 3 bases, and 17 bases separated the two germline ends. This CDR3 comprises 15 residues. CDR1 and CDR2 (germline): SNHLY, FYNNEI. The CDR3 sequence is CASRKSLTGDYGYTF. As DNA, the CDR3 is TGTGCCAGCAGGAAGTCCTTGACGGGAGACTATGGCTACACCTTC.

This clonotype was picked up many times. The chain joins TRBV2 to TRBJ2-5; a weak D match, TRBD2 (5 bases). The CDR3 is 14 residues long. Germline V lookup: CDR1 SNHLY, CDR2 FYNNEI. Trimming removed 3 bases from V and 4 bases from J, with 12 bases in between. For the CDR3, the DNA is TGTGCCAGCAGTGACCCCGCGGGTGCAGAGACCCAGTACTTC. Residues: CASSDPAGAETQYF.

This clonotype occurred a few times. CDR3 residues: CASSLVGGDQPQHF. The CDR3 DNA sequence: TGTGCCAGCAGCTTGGTAGGGGGCGATCAGCCCCAGCATTTT. The chain uses TRBV11-2 and TRBJ1-5, with TRBD1 identical over 7 bases. The CDR3 covers 14 residues. Germline V gives CDR1 SGHAT, CDR2 FQNNGV. Germline trimming cut 3 bases from V and 5 bases from J; bases unmatched to any gene: 4.

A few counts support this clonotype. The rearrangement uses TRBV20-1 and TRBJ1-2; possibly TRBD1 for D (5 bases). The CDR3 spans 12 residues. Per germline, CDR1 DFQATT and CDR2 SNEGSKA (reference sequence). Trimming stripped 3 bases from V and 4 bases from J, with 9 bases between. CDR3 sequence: CSARRDSYGYTF. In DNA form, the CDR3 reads TGCAGTGCTAGGAGAGACAGCTATGGCTACACCTTC.

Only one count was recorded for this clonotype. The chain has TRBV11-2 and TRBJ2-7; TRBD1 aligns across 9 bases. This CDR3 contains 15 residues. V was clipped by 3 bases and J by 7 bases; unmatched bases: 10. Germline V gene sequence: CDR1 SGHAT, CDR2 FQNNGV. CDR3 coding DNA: TGTGCCAGCAGCTTCCGGGACAGGGTCCCCCCTGAGCAGTACTTC. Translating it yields CASSFRDRVPPEQYF.

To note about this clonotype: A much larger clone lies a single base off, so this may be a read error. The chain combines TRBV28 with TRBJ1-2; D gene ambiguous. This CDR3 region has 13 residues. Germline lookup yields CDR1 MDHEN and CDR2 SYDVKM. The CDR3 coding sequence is TGTGCCAACAGTAAACAGACGACGGATGGCTACACCTTC. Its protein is CANSKQTTDGYTF.

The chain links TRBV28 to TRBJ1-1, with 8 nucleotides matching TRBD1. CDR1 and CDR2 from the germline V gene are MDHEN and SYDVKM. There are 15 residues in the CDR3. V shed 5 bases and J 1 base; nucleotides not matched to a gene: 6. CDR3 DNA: TGTGCCAGCAGTCCATATGGACAGGGGAACACTGAAGCTTTCTTT. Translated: CASSPYGQGNTEAFF.

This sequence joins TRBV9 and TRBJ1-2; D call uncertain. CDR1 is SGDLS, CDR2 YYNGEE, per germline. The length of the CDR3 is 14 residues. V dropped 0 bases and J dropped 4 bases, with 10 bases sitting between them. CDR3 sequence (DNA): TGTGCCAGCAGCGTAGATGAGACCGTCTATGGCTACACCTTC. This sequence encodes CASSVDETVYGYTF.

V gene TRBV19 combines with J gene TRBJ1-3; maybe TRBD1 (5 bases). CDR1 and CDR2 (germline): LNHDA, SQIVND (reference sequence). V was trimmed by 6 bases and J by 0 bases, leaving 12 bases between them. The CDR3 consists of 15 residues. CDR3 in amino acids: CASRPTGTSGNTIYF. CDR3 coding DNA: TGTGCCAGTAGACCGACGGGGACCTCTGGAAACACCATATATTTT.

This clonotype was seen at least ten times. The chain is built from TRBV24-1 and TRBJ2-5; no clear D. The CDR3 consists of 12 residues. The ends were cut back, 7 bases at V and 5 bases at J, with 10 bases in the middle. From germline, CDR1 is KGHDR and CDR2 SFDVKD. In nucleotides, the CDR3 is TGTGCCACCAGGGCCATCGACGAGACCCAGTACTTC. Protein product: CATRAIDETQYF.

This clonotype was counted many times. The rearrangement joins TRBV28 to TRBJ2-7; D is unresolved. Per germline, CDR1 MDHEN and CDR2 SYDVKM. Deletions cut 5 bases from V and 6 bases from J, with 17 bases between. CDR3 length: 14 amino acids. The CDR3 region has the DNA TGTGCCAGCAGTCCGACCCCCACGGTAACCGAGCAGTACTTC. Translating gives CASSPTPTVTEQYF.

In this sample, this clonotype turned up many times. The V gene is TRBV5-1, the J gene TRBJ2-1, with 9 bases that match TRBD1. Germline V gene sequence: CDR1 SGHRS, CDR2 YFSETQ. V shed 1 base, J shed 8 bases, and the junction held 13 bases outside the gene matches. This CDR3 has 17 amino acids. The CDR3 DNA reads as TGCGCCAGCAGCTTGCCTTCCGGGACAGGGAATAAGGATGAGCAGTTCTTC. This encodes CASSLPSGTGNKDEQFF.

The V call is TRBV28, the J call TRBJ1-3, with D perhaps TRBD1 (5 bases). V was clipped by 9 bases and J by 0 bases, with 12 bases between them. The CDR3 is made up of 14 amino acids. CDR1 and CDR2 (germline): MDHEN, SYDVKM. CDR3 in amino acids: CASTTTASGNTIYF. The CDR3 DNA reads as TGTGCCAGTACCACGACAGCCTCTGGAAACACCATATATTTT. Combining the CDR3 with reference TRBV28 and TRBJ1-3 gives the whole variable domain DVKVTQSSRYLVKRTGEKVFLECVQDMDHENMFWYRQDPGLGLRLIYFSYDVKMKEKGDIPEGYSVSREKKERFSLILESASTNQTSMYLCASTTTASGNTIYFGEGSWLTVV.

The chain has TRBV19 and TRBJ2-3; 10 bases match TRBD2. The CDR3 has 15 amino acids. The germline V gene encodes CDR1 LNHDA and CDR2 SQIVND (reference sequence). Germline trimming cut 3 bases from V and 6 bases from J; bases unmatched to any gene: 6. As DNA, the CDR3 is TGTGCCAGTAGTATCGGGACTAGCGAATCGGATACGCAGTATTTT. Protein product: CASSIGTSESDTQYF.

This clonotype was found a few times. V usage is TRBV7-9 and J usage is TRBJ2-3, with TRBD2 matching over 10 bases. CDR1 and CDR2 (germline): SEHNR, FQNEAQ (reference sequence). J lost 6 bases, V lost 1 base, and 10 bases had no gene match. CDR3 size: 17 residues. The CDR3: CASSLGLMLAGEDTQYF. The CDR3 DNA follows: TGTGCCAGCAGCTTAGGTCTTATGCTAGCGGGAGAGGATACGCAGTATTTT.

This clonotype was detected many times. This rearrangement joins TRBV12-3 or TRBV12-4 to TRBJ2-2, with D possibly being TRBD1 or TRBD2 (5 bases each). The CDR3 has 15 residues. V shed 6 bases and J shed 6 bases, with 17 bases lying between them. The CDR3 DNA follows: TGTGCCAGCAGAAATTATCGGGGCACATCCGGGGAGCTGTTTTTT. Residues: CASRNYRGTSGELFF.

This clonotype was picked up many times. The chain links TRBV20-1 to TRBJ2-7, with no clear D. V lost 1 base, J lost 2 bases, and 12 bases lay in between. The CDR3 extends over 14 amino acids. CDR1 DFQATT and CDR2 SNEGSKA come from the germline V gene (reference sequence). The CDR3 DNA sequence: TGCAGTGCTAGAGTAGGCTCCCCGCCCTACGAGCAGTACTTC. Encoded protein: CSARVGSPPYEQYF.

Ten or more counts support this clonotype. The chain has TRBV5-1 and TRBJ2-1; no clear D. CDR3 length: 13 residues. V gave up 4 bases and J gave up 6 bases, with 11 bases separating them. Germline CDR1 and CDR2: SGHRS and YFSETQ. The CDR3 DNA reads TGCGCCAGCAGCACGGACCTACGCAATGAGCAGTTCTTC. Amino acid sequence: CASSTDLRNEQFF.

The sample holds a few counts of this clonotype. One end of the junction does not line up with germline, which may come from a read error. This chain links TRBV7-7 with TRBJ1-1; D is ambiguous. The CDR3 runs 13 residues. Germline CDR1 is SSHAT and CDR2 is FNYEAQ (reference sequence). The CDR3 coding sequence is TGTGCTAGCAGCCGTGACCAAGGCACTGAAGCTTTCTTT. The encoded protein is CASSRDQGTEAFF.

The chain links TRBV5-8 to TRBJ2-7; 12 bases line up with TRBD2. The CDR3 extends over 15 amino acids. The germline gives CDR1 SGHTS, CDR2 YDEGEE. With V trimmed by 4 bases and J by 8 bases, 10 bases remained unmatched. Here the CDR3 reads CASSHWGLAGPKQYF. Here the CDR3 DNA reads TGTGCCAGCAGCCATTGGGGACTAGCGGGCCCCAAGCAGTACTTC.